This T cell receptor beta chain comes out of a study of T cell repertoires in aging, cancer and after chemotherapy. Study-level points and caveats: Lymphoid organ infiltration in hematological cancer patients may impair thymic emigration or peripheral T cell expansion.

Multiplex touch-down PCR with TRB-A/B primers amplified rearranged V-D-J TRB sequences. TCRdb recomputed calls from the multiplex PCR reads with MiXCR, one row per CDR3 protein. The sample consists of 8,500 to 9,500 distinct CDR3 sequences, 20% to 25% of them appearing once. Peripheral blood genomic DNA, not sorted cells or RNA, was the template. This clonotype counts as medium-sized. The antigen is undetermined. Germline V gives CDR1 SGHVS, CDR2 FNYEAQ. The V end was cut by 3 bases, the J end by 6 bases, with 17 bases between. This CDR3 has 16 amino acids. Material for sequencing was blood. The clonotype comes from a human donor with a blood cancer. The donor label of this sample is uncertain. V usage is TRBV7-6 and J usage is TRBJ2-2, with D possibly matching TRBD1 (5 bases). CDR3 sequence: CASSFAPGLGPGELFF. The CDR3, as DNA: TGTGCCAGCAGCTTCGCCCCTGGTTTGGGGCCCGGGGAGCTGTTTTTT.